The source of this TCR beta chain is a study of blood T cell repertoires in COVID-19 (dated by TCRdb to about 2020). Looking at the study overall: Samples covering the acute and convalescent phases of COVID-19 were provided by collaborators in the United States, Italy and Spain. The material from the prospective study consisted of cDNA or gDNA derived from T cells, B-cell-depleted T cells, or PBMCs. The repertoires were released in a freely available public database meant as a resource for research on the immune response to SARS-CoV-2. HLA class I and class II types, where available, came from metadata supplied by the sample provider rather than from assay-based typing. The samples were drawn from the first 160 participants of the ongoing ImmuneRACE study and from about 1,200 subjects provided by 6 global collaborators. Sample metadata almost always included a de-identified subject ID, COVID-19 status, age in years and sex. The dataset comprised deeply sampled blood TCRbeta repertoires from subjects exposed to, actively infected with, or recovered from COVID-19.

TCRbeta CDR3 regions were amplified from genomic DNA using the immunoSEQ Assay, a bias-controlled multiplex PCR. Per the authors' processing: The number of nucleated cells in each sample was estimated by amplification of reference gene primers within the assay. Sequence reads were collapsed and filtered to measure the absolute abundance of every unique TCRbeta CDR3 rearrangement. Productive Simpson clonality was computed per sample as the square root of Simpson's diversity index over productive rearrangements. The table was pulled from immuneACCESS by TCRdb, which kept in-frame rearrangements only. Such tables lose some clones; where checked, under half of the loss comes from unresolved V genes, and the rest has no known cause. Clonal size and the V and J genes are those of that table, whereas D and trimming came from the DNA. This sample has 80,000 to 95,000 clones in its table, and about 77% of those were observed once. The ten largest account for around 9.4% of the sample.

Broad study findings and their caveats: Clinical and demographic metadata were provided uncurated, with the amount varying by source and participant.

Clipping removes 6 bases from V and 1 base from J, with 8 as the unmatched junction base count. From cysteine to phenylalanine, the CDR3 is 18 amino acids long. Of all the DNA, just the CDR3 is kept, 54 bases in frame from base 1. In the germline V gene, CDR1 corresponds to MNHEY and CDR2 to SVGEGT. Collaborating institutions collected whole blood in K2EDTA tubes following their own protocols. For TCRbeta analysis, collaborators shipped samples as frozen whole blood, isolated PBMCs, or DNA extracted from either of those sample types. A remark on this clone: Its specific antigen is unknown. Base qualities are not provided; no much larger clone lies one nucleotide away.

This sequence was found in a woman aged 80 or older with acute or convalescent COVID-19. Here the chain combines TRBV6-2 or TRBV6-3 and TRBJ2-4; a stretch of 14 junction bases matches TRBD2. The sample taken for sequencing was peripheral blood. The CDR3 reads CASSPRTSGGIAKNIQYF. The base sequence is TGTGCCAGCAGCCCTCGGACTAGCGGGGGGATCGCCAAAAACATTCAGTACTTC.